Sequencing of this TCR beta chain was carried out in a study of shared clonotypes between healthy human individuals. Produced via immunoSEQ multiplex PCR; TCRdb's table is partial and in-frame only. The sample lists about half a million clones; 60% to 80% were seen once. This clone was seen only a few times. CDR3 size: 15 residues. CDR1 is GTSNPN, CDR2 SVGIG, per germline (reference sequence). The germline V and J ends were trimmed by 0 bases and 1 base, with 12 bases remaining between them. The V and J genes are TRBV30 and TRBJ1-1; no firm D call. This TCR was sampled from a middle-aged woman in good health. Some clones in this sample may be carry-over from other donors' samples. Sequencing was performed on PBMCs. CDR3 residues: CAWSVIGRQNTEAFF. The CDR3 DNA reads TGTGCCTGGAGTGTAATAGGACGGCAGAACACTGAAGCTTTCTTT.